This T cell receptor beta chain was captured by sequencing in a study of T cells in Graves' hyperthyroidism and ophthalmopathy. Broader study findings: Model-based prediction identified ophthalmopathy a median about 6 months prior to its onset.

Graves' hyperthyroidism qualified as stable when ophthalmopathy did not progress within 18 months. An approximately 9.8 ml volume of fresh peripheral blood provided the PBMCs. The germline V gene has CDR1 KGHSH and CDR2 LQKENI. The length of the CDR3 is 14 residues. The ends were cut back, 6 bases at V and 4 bases at J, with 15 bases in the middle. This clonotype was counted many times. What it binds is not known. Amplification of TCR beta CDR3 regions was performed using RNA transcripts as template. First-round RT-PCR with HTBI primers amplified the TCR CDR3 region. A single record per CDR3 protein comes from TCRdb applying MiXCR to the multiplex PCR reads. The table shows roughly 750,000 distinct CDR3 sequences, with over 15% occurring only once.

This chain joins TRBV18 and TRBJ1-1, with D possibly TRBD1 on 6 matching bases. The origin of this receptor is a man between 18 and 35 years old with Graves' hyperthyroidism. The specimen sequenced was blood. As DNA, the CDR3 is TGTGCCAGCTCTTCCTCTCCGGGGGCCACTGAAGCTTTCTTT. Translating it yields CASSSSPGATEAFF.